The 4 T cell receptor beta chains below come from one sample, sequenced in a study of T cell changes during pregnancy in multiple sclerosis. Data came from immunoSEQ multiplex PCR; TCRdb stores just in-frame clones and leaves some out. The sample has approximately 27,000 clones, 85% to 95% seen once; the top ten hold roughly 0.74%. The starting material was CD4+ T cells from peripheral blood mononuclear cells, obtained in the first trimester of pregnancy. Receptor source: a female donor with multiple sclerosis, enrolled in a pregnancy study.

The chain employs TRBV18 and TRBJ2-1; the D gene is possibly TRBD2 (6 bases). The CDR3 has 14 amino acids. The germline V and J ends were trimmed by 0 bases and 8 bases, with 11 bases remaining between them. CDR1 is KGHSH and CDR2 is LQKENI in the germline V gene. CDR3 sequence: CASSPPGGVYEQFF. The CDR3 DNA follows: TGTGCCAGCTCACCACCGGGGGGTGTGTATGAGCAGTTCTTC.

The chain joins TRBV6-6 to TRBJ1-2; D call uncertain. CDR1 is MNHNY, CDR2 SVGAGI, per germline (reference sequence). The CDR3 has 13 residues. V was pared by 4 bases and J by 3 bases, with 9 bases between. CDR3 loop: CASSSNSYYGYTF. CDR3 DNA: TGTGCCAGCAGTTCGAACAGTTACTATGGCTACACCTTC.

In this sample, this clone turned up once. The V gene is TRBV28, the J gene TRBJ2-5; 8 nucleotides align to TRBD2. There are 13 residues in the CDR3. Unmatched junction bases numbered 5, after V lost 7 bases and J lost 4 bases. CDR1 MDHEN and CDR2 SYDVKM come from the germline V gene. The CDR3 nucleotides are TGTGCCAGCACAATGGCGGGGGGAGAGACCCAGTACTTC. As protein: CASTMAGGETQYF.

This chain links TRBV2 with TRBJ2-6; TRBD1 matches at 10 bases. This CDR3 spans 15 amino acids. The V gene end was trimmed by 8 bases and the J gene end by 4 bases; junction bases not matched to a gene: 5. Germline CDR1 reads SNHLY; CDR2 reads FYNNEI. The CDR3, as DNA: TGTGCCAGCGGGACAGGGGTGCGGGGGGCCAACGTCCTGACTTTC. It translates to CASGTGVRGANVLTF.